The T cell receptor beta chain under discussion was sequenced for a study of cytomegalovirus exposure and HLA in healthy donors (dated by TCRdb to 2015 to 2018). General notes on the study: A later analysis indicated that the 95 to 150 validation repertoires were generated on the platform also employed for the approximately 690 repertoires of the first cohort. The study was designed to test whether signatures of past pathogen exposure could be identified by cataloging public T cell receptors. Along with the roughly 700-subject first cohort, a separate validation cohort of over 90 different subjects was used. High-throughput TCR immunosequencing, statistical association of individual TCRs with disease status, and machine learning were combined to predict cytomegalovirus infection status.

The donors belonged to the validation cohort of about 130 subjects, which was separate from the roughly 670-subject first cohort. On the study overall, not on this receptor specifically: It was suggested by the authors that the approach could potentially be generalized to other disease states and immunological phenotypes. Across donors, most TCR sequences were observed very rarely, whereas some public TCRs were present in many individuals. In the study, approximately 160 TCR beta chains were listed as associated with cytomegalovirus. In a later analysis, TCRs clustered in the first cohort were found to also tend to co-occur in the 120 or so validation repertoires, with roughly 93% of cluster scores above 0. In vitro tests confirmed that a few of the cytomegalovirus-associated TCR beta chains recognize cytomegalovirus antigens. A later analysis lacked HLA typing for the validation cohort, so it scored co-occurrence in that cohort across all 110 or so repertoires. The classifier was reported to diagnose cytomegalovirus status with high specificity and sensitivity in both the original and validation cohorts.

From V the trimming removes 4 bases and from J it removes 2 bases, while the gene matches leave 14 bases of the junction unaccounted for. Looking up the germline V gene yields CDR1 SGHAT and CDR2 FQNNGV. The CDR3 contains 17 residues, cysteine and phenylalanine counted. Only the CDR3 part of the read is kept: 51 bases, read in frame from the first base. Library creation used the immunoSEQ multiplex PCR assay. Regarding the original processing steps: A statistical classification framework was developed to diagnose cytomegalovirus status using the catalog of TCR beta chain sequences. What TCRdb holds here is the immuneACCESS table cut down to in-frame rearrangements. Part of the clones is not present; checked against another copy, under half of the missing clones reflect an unresolved V gene, and the others are unexplained. The V and J calls and clone size are taken from that table; D and trimming were inferred from the DNA. Here the sample has about 71,000 clones; approximately 94% occur a single time. The top ten clonotypes cover 1% of the sample.

Worth noting for this clone: The antigen it recognizes is unknown. The input lacks base qualities; no much larger clone sits a single base away.

Sequenced material: PBMCs. This receptor was identified in a woman aged 18 to 35 in good health and CMV-seronegative. The rearranged segments are TRBV11-2 and TRBJ2-7, with 7 central nucleotides matching TRBD1. The DNA sequence reads TGTGCCAGCAGCTCAGACATGCGACAGGGACCCACCTACGAGCAGTACTTC. This encodes CASSSDMRQGPTYEQYF.